This T cell receptor (beta chain) was documented in a study of beta chain features in type 1 diabetes. CDR1 is SGHRS, CDR2 YFSETQ, per germline. The CDR3 runs 15 residues. V dropped 0 bases and J dropped 3; count of bases not matched to a gene: 2. The investigators reverse transcribed all of the isolated RNA, so they sequenced expressed TCRB transcripts. TCRdb keeps only in-frame clones here, not all; method: immunoSEQ multiplex PCR. The sample contains some 230,000 clones, 9.6% of which appear only once. This TCR was sampled from a woman between 18 and 30 years old in good health. The V and J genes are TRBV5-1 and TRBJ2-2; the match to TRBD2 covers 7 bases. Sequencing input: naive CD4+ T cells from blood. The CDR3 nucleotides are TGCGCCAGCAGCTTGGACGGGAGGCACACCGGGGAGCTGTTTTTT. Residues: CASSLDGRHTGELFF. The full variable domain, rest sourced from reference TRBV5-1 and TRBJ2-2, is KAGVTQTPRYLIKTRGQQVTLSCSPISGHRSVSWYQQTPGQGLQFLFEYFSETQRNKGNFPGRFSGRQFSNSRSEMNVSTLELGDSALYLCASSLDGRHTGELFFGEGSRLTVL.